This TCR beta chain derives from a study of blood T cell repertoires in COVID-19. Trimming took 3 bases from V and 10 from J, leaving 13 bases between them. The CDR3 is 13 residues long. Germline V lookup: CDR1 SGHNT, CDR2 YENEEA. The table came from immunoSEQ multiplex PCR; TCRdb's copy has only in-frame clones and leaves some out. The table lists 180,000 or so clones, roughly 88% of them singletons. J is TRBJ2-1 and V is TRBV11-3, with D possibly TRBD2 on 6 matching bases. The sequencing input was PBMCs or T cells enriched from blood (not recorded which). The receptor comes from a woman aged 55-70 years who had recovered from COVID-19. In DNA form, the CDR3 reads TGTGCCAGCAGCTTCTTCCCGGAGGGAGAGCAGTTCTTC. This translates into CASSFFPEGEQFF.